This passage covers 20 T cell receptor beta chains from one sample sequenced in a study of blood T cell repertoires in COVID-19. Clones were sequenced by immunoSEQ multiplex PCR, and TCRdb holds only the in-frame ones, with some missing. The data show a few hundred thousand clones, approximately 90% seen once. The sequencing input was peripheral blood. These receptors originate from a woman aged 60 to 75 with COVID-19, enrolled during active disease.

The rearrangement links TRBV5-1 to TRBJ2-7; 9 bases are shared with TRBD2. V lost 1 base and J lost 6; bases outside the gene matches: 8. The CDR3 totals 15 residues. Germline CDR1 is SGHRS and CDR2 is YFSETQ. CDR3 DNA sequence: TGCGCCAGCAGCTTGTCTGGACTAGCGAGGGGCGAGCAGTACTTC. Residues: CASSLSGLARGEQYF.

The V and J genes are TRBV3-1 (or the pseudogene TRBV3-2) and TRBJ1-2; D is uncertain. The ends were cut back, 0 bases at V and 4 bases at J, with 9 bases in the middle. The germline CDR1 and CDR2 sequences are LGHDT and YNNKEL (reference sequence). The CDR3 has 14 amino acids. The CDR3 region has the DNA TGTGCCAGCAGCCAAGACGGCGGAGCCTATGGCTACACCTTC. This codes for CASSQDGGAYGYTF.

V is TRBV5-1 and J is TRBJ2-3; possible D gene TRBD2, 6 bases. V lost 2 bases, J lost 5 bases, and 12 bases lay in between. Germline loops: CDR1 SGHRS, CDR2 YFSETQ. The CDR3 is 14 amino acids. The CDR3 reads CASSLGGLGDTQYF. Here the CDR3 DNA reads TGCGCCAGCAGCTTAGGAGGGCTTGGAGATACGCAGTATTTT.

The chain couples TRBV14 to TRBJ1-2, with 7 positions matching TRBD1. Germline V gene sequence: CDR1 SGHDN, CDR2 FVKESK. This CDR3 contains 14 residues. The trim removed 4 bases at V and 2 bases at J, leaving 4 bases unmatched. This CDR3 reads CASSLMTGNYGYTF. The DNA for the CDR3 is TGTGCCAGCAGCCTAATGACAGGGAACTATGGCTACACCTTC.

The chain links TRBV5-1 to TRBJ1-1, with 8 bases aligning to TRBD1. In germline, CDR1 is SGHRS, CDR2 YFSETQ. The CDR3 runs to 15 residues. V gave up 0 bases and J gave up 5 bases; unmatched junction bases: 6. The CDR3 sequence: CASSLEAGGLTEAFF. The CDR3 DNA reads as TGCGCCAGCAGCTTGGAGGCAGGGGGCTTGACTGAAGCTTTCTTT.

This chain connects TRBV6-6 to TRBJ2-7; D possibly corresponds to TRBD2 (7 bases). V was shortened by 2 bases and J by 6 bases, with 14 bases between the two germline ends. The CDR3 contains 14 residues. The germline V gene has CDR1 MNHNY and CDR2 SVGAGI (reference sequence). In DNA form, the CDR3 reads TGTGCCAGCAGTTACGAAGGGGGGGGGCGCGAGCAGTACTTC. Amino acids: CASSYEGGGREQYF.

This chain joins TRBV5-5 and TRBJ1-6; tentatively, D is TRBD1 (5 bases). The CDR3 has 15 amino acids. V lost 5 bases and J lost 2, with 11 bases in between. CDR1 and CDR2 (germline): SGHKS, YYEKEE (reference sequence). The CDR3 DNA reads as TGTGCCAGCAGTCGGGACTTGACCTATAATTCACCCCTCCACTTT. This encodes CASSRDLTYNSPLHF.

The CDR3 DNA reads as TGTGCCAGCAGTCCTTCGAGCACTGAAGCTTTCTTT. It specifies CASSPSSTEAFF. The V and J genes are TRBV12-3 or TRBV12-4 and TRBJ1-1; D unresolved. The CDR3 spans 12 residues. With 5 bases removed from V and 4 bases from J, the gap between germline ends came to 8 bases.

This chain links TRBV5-1 with TRBJ2-3; D possibly corresponds to TRBD1 (5 bases). Germline CDR1 and CDR2: SGHRS and YFSETQ. The CDR3 length is 15 residues. Trimming pared 4 bases from V and 3 bases from J, leaving 15 bases between. CDR3 loop: CASSRTLRRTDTQYF. DNA for the CDR3: TGCGCCAGCAGCCGGACACTGAGAAGGACAGATACGCAGTATTTT.

The chain employs TRBV4-1 and TRBJ1-2; possible D gene TRBD1, 6 bases. CDR1 and CDR2 from the germline V gene are MGHRA and YSYEKL. The CDR3 loop spans 16 amino acids. Trimming cost V 1 base and J 4 bases, with 16 bases left between them. Here the CDR3 DNA reads TGCGCCAGCAGCCAAGCTTTTGGACAGTCTGCCTATGGCTACACCTTC. This translates into CASSQAFGQSAYGYTF.

This clone came up once. The chain recombines TRBV6-6 with TRBJ1-5; TRBD1 matches 7 bases. V was pared by 7 bases and J by 10 bases, with 13 bases of the junction left unmatched. There are 14 residues in the CDR3. Germline lookup yields CDR1 MNHNY and CDR2 SVGAGI (reference sequence). The DNA for the CDR3 is TGTGCCAGCATTCAGGGGGATCGAAAAGGACCCCAGCATTTT. This encodes CASIQGDRKGPQHF.

The CDR3 DNA sequence: TGCGCCAGCAGCTTGGCCGTCGGGGGCACAGATACGCAGTATTTT. Residues: CASSLAVGGTDTQYF. The chain is built from TRBV5-1 and TRBJ2-3; D perhaps matches TRBD2 (5 bases). Trimming removed 0 bases from V and 1 base from J, with 9 bases in between. There are 15 residues in the CDR3. Germline CDR1 and CDR2: SGHRS and YFSETQ.

This chain connects TRBV19 to TRBJ1-1; D unresolved. Germline CDR1 LNHDA, CDR2 SQIVND (reference sequence). V was pared by 7 bases and J by 0 bases, with 15 bases between. CDR3 length: 15 residues. CDR3 sequence: CASTSGPGLNTEAFF. For the CDR3, the DNA is TGTGCCAGTACCTCTGGTCCGGGGTTGAACACTGAAGCTTTCTTT.

The chain couples TRBV7-2 to TRBJ1-3, with D unresolved. This CDR3 is 12 amino acids long. With 1 base removed from V and 7 bases from J, the gap between germline ends came to 5 bases. CDR1 SGHTA and CDR2 FQGNSA come from the germline V gene. CDR3 coding DNA: TGTGCCAGCAGCTTAGTGAGGAACACCATATATTTT. This translates into CASSLVRNTIYF.

In nucleotides, the CDR3 is TGTGCCAGCAGCGCCAGGGACAGGGTTTGGGGTGAGACCCAGTACTTC. Its protein is CASSARDRVWGETQYF. V gene TRBV9 combines with J gene TRBJ2-5, with 9 bases fitting TRBD1. The J segment lost 5 bases and the V segment lost 3 bases, leaving 11 bases of the junction unmatched. This CDR3 is 16 amino acids long. The germline V gene has CDR1 SGDLS and CDR2 YYNGEE. The whole variable domain, filled in from reference TRBV9 and TRBJ2-5, reads DSGVTQTPKHLITATGQRVTLRCSPRSGDLSVYWYQQSLDQGLQFLIQYYNGEERAKGNILERFSAQQFPDLHSELNLSSLELGDSALYFCASSARDRVWGETQYFGPGTRLLVL.

The rearrangement uses TRBV7-2 and TRBJ1-1, with D unclear. V lost 5 bases and J lost 3, with 7 bases in between. The V gene's germline CDR1 is SGHTA and CDR2 FQGNSA. CDR3 length: 12 residues. The CDR3 region is CASSPRHTEAFF. Here the CDR3 DNA reads TGTGCCAGCAGCCCCAGGCACACTGAAGCTTTCTTT.

V is TRBV5-1 and J is TRBJ2-1, with D perhaps TRBD2 (6 bases). The V end lost 6 bases, the J end lost 9 bases, and 22 bases lay between the germline ends. Germline loops: CDR1 SGHRS, CDR2 YFSETQ. The CDR3 sequence is 15 residues long. CDR3 sequence: CASTKSGGSTGEQFF. The CDR3, as DNA: TGCGCCAGCACCAAGTCCGGGGGTTCCACCGGTGAGCAGTTCTTC.

This clone was counted between two and nine times. The genes are TRBV28 and TRBJ2-2; tentatively, D is TRBD2 (6 bases). V lost 4 bases and J 0 bases, leaving 15 bases between the germline ends. The germline CDR1 and CDR2 sequences are MDHEN and SYDVKM. CDR3 length equals 17 residues. DNA for the CDR3: TGTGCCAGCAGTTACTCCCGCGGGGCTCCGAACACCGGGGAGCTGTTTTTT. Its protein is CASSYSRGAPNTGELFF.

This clone has a single count. The chain couples TRBV6-5 to TRBJ1-2; tentatively, D is TRBD1 (6 bases). V was clipped by 2 bases and J by 1 base, with 11 bases between them. Germline V gene lookup returns CDR1 MNHEY and CDR2 SVGAGI. The CDR3 is 15 amino acids. CDR3 sequence: CASSYGGGDNYGYTF. CDR3 nucleotides: TGTGCCAGCAGTTACGGCGGGGGCGATAACTATGGCTACACCTTC.

This chain links TRBV5-1 with TRBJ2-3; 11 positions agree with TRBD2. Germline V gene data show CDR1 as SGHRS and CDR2 as YFSETQ. The V segment lost 4 bases and the J segment 2 bases; nucleotides outside the gene matches: 12. The CDR3 runs 18 residues. CDR3 nucleotide sequence: TGCGCCAGCAGCGCCTCACTAGCGGGGGTAGTCTCCACAGATACGCAGTATTTT. It translates to CASSASLAGVVSTDTQYF.